Here is one T cell receptor beta chain with its context. Assay used: immunoSEQ multiplex PCR; TCRdb lists only in-frame clones, some missing. The repertoire holds roughly 48,000 clones, with roughly 88% as singletons. This sample is part of a study of T cell changes during pregnancy in multiple sclerosis. CDR3 length: 21 residues. Germline CDR1 LGHNA, CDR2 YNFKEQ. V was trimmed by 4 bases and J by 3 bases, leaving 30 bases between them. The receptor comes from a female donor with multiple sclerosis, enrolled in a pregnancy study. The specimen comprised CD4+ T cells from peripheral blood mononuclear cells, sampled in the second trimester of pregnancy. The gene calls are TRBV4-2 and TRBJ1-4, with D possibly being TRBD1 (5 bases). CDR3 nucleotide sequence: TGTGCCAGCAGCCCCGACCTGCCAGGGTCTAATTCTTTTTATGCTAATGAAAAACTGTTTTTT. Translated, it gives CASSPDLPGSNSFYANEKLFF.